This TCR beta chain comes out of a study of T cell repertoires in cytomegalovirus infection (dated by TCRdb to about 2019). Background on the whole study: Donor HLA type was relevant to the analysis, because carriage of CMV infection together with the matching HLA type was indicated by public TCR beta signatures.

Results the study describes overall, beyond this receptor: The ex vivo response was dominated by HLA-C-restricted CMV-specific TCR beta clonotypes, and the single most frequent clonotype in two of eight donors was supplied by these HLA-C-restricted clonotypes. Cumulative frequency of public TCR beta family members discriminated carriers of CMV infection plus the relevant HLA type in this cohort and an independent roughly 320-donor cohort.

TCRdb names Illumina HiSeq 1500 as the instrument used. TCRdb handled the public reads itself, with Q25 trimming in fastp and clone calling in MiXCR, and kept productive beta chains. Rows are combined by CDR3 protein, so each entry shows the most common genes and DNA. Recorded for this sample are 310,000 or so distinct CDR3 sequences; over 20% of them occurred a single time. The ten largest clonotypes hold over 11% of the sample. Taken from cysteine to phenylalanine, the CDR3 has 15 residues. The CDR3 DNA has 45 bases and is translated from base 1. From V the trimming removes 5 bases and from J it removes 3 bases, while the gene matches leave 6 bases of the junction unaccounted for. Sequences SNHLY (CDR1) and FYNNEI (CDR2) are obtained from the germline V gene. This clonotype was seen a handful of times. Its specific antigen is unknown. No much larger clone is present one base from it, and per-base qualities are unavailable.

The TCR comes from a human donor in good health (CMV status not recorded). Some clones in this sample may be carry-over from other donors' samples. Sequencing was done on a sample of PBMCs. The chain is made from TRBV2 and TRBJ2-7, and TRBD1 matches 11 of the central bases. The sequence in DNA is TGTGCCAGCAGTCCCGGGACAGGGGGGCTCTACGAGCAGTACTTC. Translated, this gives CASSPGTGGLYEQYF. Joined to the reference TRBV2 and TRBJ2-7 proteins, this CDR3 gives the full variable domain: EPEVTQTPSHQVTQMGQEVILRCVPISNHLYFYWYRQILGQKVEFLVSFYNNEISEKSEIFDDQFSVERPDGSNFTLKIRSTKLEDSAMYFCASSPGTGGLYEQYFGPGTRLTVT.